This TCR beta chain was documented in a study of persistence of HIV-infected CD4 T cells. Study-level points and caveats: Bulk TCR data could not be restricted to HIV-1-infected CMV-responding cells.

Lysates of CMV-infected fibroblasts at 10 ug/mL stimulated these cells. Sorting of responding CD4+ T cells relied on upregulated CD40 ligand together with CD69. Donors had CD4+ T cell counts above 400 cells/uL and were CMV-seropositive. CDR3 length equals 14 residues. V lost 2 bases and J 5 bases, leaving 14 bases between the germline ends. Germline CDR1 is SGHRS and CDR2 is YFSETQ. With regard to this clone: Its antigen is not identified.

The libraries were made with immunoSEQ version 4 in survey mode. Each sample used up to roughly 1 ug genomic DNA diluted to 8.5 to 10 ng/uL. This table comes from immunoSEQ multiplex PCR, and its TCRdb copy is limited to in-frame clones, with some not included. Of approximately 7,000 clones in the sample, 75% to 85% were seen once. This material consisted of CD4+ T cells sorted from PBMCs after roughly 18-hour stimulation, taken from a patient who received antiretroviral therapy. J is TRBJ2-7 and V is TRBV5-1, with D possibly matching TRBD1 (6 bases). This TCR derives from an adult woman with HIV who was CMV-seropositive. CDR3 region: CASSLHTGLDEQYF. DNA for the CDR3: TGCGCCAGCAGCTTACACACAGGGCTGGACGAGCAGTACTTC.